Here is one T cell receptor (beta chain) with its context. This specimen belongs to a study of T cells in localized non-small cell lung cancer. V lost 3 bases to trimming and J lost 2 bases, with 13 bases between them. This CDR3 region has 15 residues. The germline CDR1 and CDR2 sequences are PRHDT and FYEKMQ (reference sequence). Profiling relied on immunoSEQ multiplex PCR, and the TCRdb table lists in-frame clones only, not all of them. The repertoire holds around 92,000 clones, with roughly 93% as singletons. The rearrangement links TRBV13 to TRBJ1-2; a possible D gene is TRBD1 (5 bases). The clonotype originates from a woman aged 40-75 years with stage II squamous cell lung carcinoma. The material was PBMCs, obtained before any cancer treatment. The CDR3 nucleotides read TGTGCCAGCAGCTTGGCCTCGGGGGTCAACTATGGCTACACCTTC. It specifies CASSLASGVNYGYTF.